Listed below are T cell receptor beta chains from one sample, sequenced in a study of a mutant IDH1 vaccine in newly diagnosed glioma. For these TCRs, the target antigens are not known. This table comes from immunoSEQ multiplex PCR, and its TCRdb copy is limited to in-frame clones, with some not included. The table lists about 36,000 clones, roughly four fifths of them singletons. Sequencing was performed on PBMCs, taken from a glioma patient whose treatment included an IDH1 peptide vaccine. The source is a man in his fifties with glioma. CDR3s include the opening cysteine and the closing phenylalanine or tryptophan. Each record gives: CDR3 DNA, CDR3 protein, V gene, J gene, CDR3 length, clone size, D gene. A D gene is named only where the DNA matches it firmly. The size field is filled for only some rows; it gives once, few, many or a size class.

cdr3_nt: TGTGCCAGCAGGGGGGACACAGATACGCAGTATTTT
cdr3_aa: CASRGDTDTQYF
v_call: TRBV27
j_call: TRBJ2-3
cdr3_length: 12
clone_size: once
d_call: -

cdr3_nt: TGTGCCAGCAGCCAAGGACTTGGCACCAACAATGAGCAGTTCTTC
cdr3_aa: CASSQGLGTNNEQFF
v_call: TRBV4-2
j_call: TRBJ2-1
cdr3_length: 15
clone_size: -
d_call: -

cdr3_nt: TGTGCCAGCAGCGTTGGGACAGGGTATGGCTACACCTTC
cdr3_aa: CASSVGTGYGYTF
v_call: TRBV11-2
j_call: TRBJ1-2
cdr3_length: 13
clone_size: -
d_call: TRBD1

cdr3_nt: TGTGCCACCCGTGATAGCAATCAGCCCCAGCATTTT
cdr3_aa: CATRDSNQPQHF
v_call: TRBV19
j_call: TRBJ1-5
cdr3_length: 12
clone_size: few
d_call: -

cdr3_nt: TGCGCCAGCCGACCGGGACACGCCTCGGAAGGCTACACCTTC
cdr3_aa: CASRPGHASEGYTF
v_call: TRBV5-1
j_call: TRBJ1-2
cdr3_length: 14
clone_size: -
d_call: -

cdr3_nt: TGTGCCACCAGCATCCAAGCGGATGAAAAACTGTTTTTT
cdr3_aa: CATSIQADEKLFF
v_call: TRBV15
j_call: TRBJ1-4
cdr3_length: 13
clone_size: -
d_call: -

cdr3_nt: TGTGCCAGCAGCGAAGCCGGGAGAAGGACGTCTGAAGCTTTCTTT
cdr3_aa: CASSEAGRRTSEAFF
v_call: TRBV14
j_call: TRBJ1-1
cdr3_length: 15
clone_size: -
d_call: -

cdr3_nt: TGTGCCAGCAGAAGGACTAGCTCGAACACCGGGGAGCTGTTTTTT
cdr3_aa: CASRRTSSNTGELFF
v_call: TRBV6-5
j_call: TRBJ2-2
cdr3_length: 15
clone_size: -
d_call: TRBD2

cdr3_nt: TGTGCCAGCAGCAGGGGGGGACAGGGAAATTCACCCCTCCACTTT
cdr3_aa: CASSRGGQGNSPLHF
v_call: TRBV5-5
j_call: TRBJ1-6
cdr3_length: 15
clone_size: -
d_call: TRBD1

cdr3_nt: TGTGCCAGTAGTGTCGGGACATCGGCCTGGAATGAGCAGTTCTTC
cdr3_aa: CASSVGTSAWNEQFF
v_call: TRBV19
j_call: TRBJ2-1
cdr3_length: 15
clone_size: -
d_call: -

cdr3_nt: TGCGCCAGCAGCTCACGACAGGGAAAGTCCTACGAGCAGTACTTC
cdr3_aa: CASSSRQGKSYEQYF
v_call: TRBV5-1
j_call: TRBJ2-7
cdr3_length: 15
clone_size: once
d_call: TRBD1

cdr3_nt: TGTGCCAGCAGGTCCGGGACTAGCGGGAGTTACGAGCAGTACTTC
cdr3_aa: CASRSGTSGSYEQYF
v_call: TRBV28
j_call: TRBJ2-7
cdr3_length: 15
clone_size: -
d_call: TRBD2

cdr3_nt: TGTGCCAGCAGCCTCACAGGGGCTTCTGAAGCTTTCTTT
cdr3_aa: CASSLTGASEAFF
v_call: TRBV5-4
j_call: TRBJ1-1
cdr3_length: 13
clone_size: few
d_call: TRBD1

cdr3_nt: TGTGCCAGCAGTCGACAGGGGAGCGGAACTAATGAAAAACTGTTTTTT
cdr3_aa: CASSRQGSGTNEKLFF
v_call: TRBV28
j_call: TRBJ1-4
cdr3_length: 16
clone_size: -
d_call: TRBD1

cdr3_nt: TGCGCCAGCAGCCAAGAAGGTCGCGGGGTCCACGAGCAGTACTTC
cdr3_aa: CASSQEGRGVHEQYF
v_call: TRBV4-1
j_call: TRBJ2-7
cdr3_length: 15
clone_size: -
d_call: -

cdr3_nt: TGTGCCAGCAGTTTCGGACGATCGGAGCAGTACTTC
cdr3_aa: CASSFGRSEQYF
v_call: TRBV6-5
j_call: TRBJ2-7
cdr3_length: 12
clone_size: -
d_call: -

cdr3_nt: TGTGCCAGCAGCTTAGGTAGGGGGACTAGCTCCCACAATGAGCAGTTCTTC
cdr3_aa: CASSLGRGTSSHNEQFF
v_call: TRBV7-9
j_call: TRBJ2-1
cdr3_length: 17
clone_size: -
d_call: TRBD2

cdr3_nt: TGTGCCAGCAGCTTAGACAGGGTCAGTGGCTACACCTTC
cdr3_aa: CASSLDRVSGYTF
v_call: TRBV6-6
j_call: TRBJ1-2
cdr3_length: 13
clone_size: -
d_call: TRBD1

cdr3_nt: TGTGCCAGCAGAACCGGGACAGGAGCCTCCATATATTTT
cdr3_aa: CASRTGTGASIYF
v_call: TRBV11-2
j_call: TRBJ1-3
cdr3_length: 13
clone_size: -
d_call: TRBD1

cdr3_nt: TGTGCCAGTAGTAACCAGGGGGAAGAGAATTCACCCCTCCACTTT
cdr3_aa: CASSNQGEENSPLHF
v_call: TRBV19
j_call: TRBJ1-6
cdr3_length: 15
clone_size: -
d_call: TRBD1

cdr3_nt: TGTGCCAGCAGCCCGGGACCGGGGACAGATACGCAGTATTTT
cdr3_aa: CASSPGPGTDTQYF
v_call: TRBV7-6
j_call: TRBJ2-3
cdr3_length: 14
clone_size: -
d_call: -

cdr3_nt: TGTGCCAGCAGCCCGCATCTTGGACTAGCGGGAGCTGAGCAGTTCTTC
cdr3_aa: CASSPHLGLAGAEQFF
v_call: TRBV7-9
j_call: TRBJ2-1
cdr3_length: 16
clone_size: -
d_call: TRBD2

cdr3_nt: TGCGCCAGCAGCTCGGAGACAGGGATCACTGAAGCTTTCTTT
cdr3_aa: CASSSETGITEAFF
v_call: TRBV5-1
j_call: TRBJ1-1
cdr3_length: 14
clone_size: -
d_call: TRBD1

cdr3_nt: TGCGCCAGCGCCTTAGGACAGGGGATGGTCGGCGGGGAGCTGTTTTTT
cdr3_aa: CASALGQGMVGGELFF
v_call: TRBV5-1
j_call: TRBJ2-2
cdr3_length: 16
clone_size: -
d_call: TRBD1

cdr3_nt: TGTGCCTGGAGCCCCGGACAGGGGAAAAACCAAGAGATGACCCAGTACTTC
cdr3_aa: CAWSPGQGKNQEMTQYF
v_call: TRBV30
j_call: TRBJ2-5
cdr3_length: 17
clone_size: few
d_call: TRBD1

cdr3_nt: TGTGCCAGCAGTGAGTGGGTAGCGGGAAACAATGAGCAGTTCTTC
cdr3_aa: CASSEWVAGNNEQFF
v_call: TRBV2
j_call: TRBJ2-1
cdr3_length: 15
clone_size: -
d_call: TRBD2

cdr3_nt: TGCGCCAGCAGCTTTAAACAGGAGTCACTGACGGACGAGCAGTACTTC
cdr3_aa: CASSFKQESLTDEQYF
v_call: TRBV5-1
j_call: TRBJ2-7
cdr3_length: 16
clone_size: -
d_call: -

cdr3_nt: TGTGCCAGTCACCTACAGGGGGGTCCTGAAGCTTTCTTT
cdr3_aa: CASHLQGGPEAFF
v_call: TRBV19
j_call: TRBJ1-1
cdr3_length: 13
clone_size: -
d_call: TRBD1

cdr3_nt: TGTGCCAGCAGCAGGGACAGGGGAGGATCACCCCTCCACTTT
cdr3_aa: CASSRDRGGSPLHF
v_call: TRBV5-6
j_call: TRBJ1-6
cdr3_length: 14
clone_size: -
d_call: TRBD1

cdr3_nt: TGTGCCAGCAGCTTAGGGGCCTACGGGGAGCTGTTTTTT
cdr3_aa: CASSLGAYGELFF
v_call: TRBV11-3
j_call: TRBJ2-2
cdr3_length: 13
clone_size: -
d_call: -

cdr3_nt: TGTGCCTGGGGGCCATCCAATGAGCAGTTCTTC
cdr3_aa: CAWGPSNEQFF
v_call: TRBV30
j_call: TRBJ2-1
cdr3_length: 11
clone_size: -
d_call: -

cdr3_nt: TGTGCCAGCAGCAACCCCGGGGGGCTCAGCACAGATACGCAGTATTTT
cdr3_aa: CASSNPGGLSTDTQYF
v_call: TRBV11-2
j_call: TRBJ2-3
cdr3_length: 16
clone_size: -
d_call: -

cdr3_nt: TGTGCCAGCAGCGACAGGACCACTGAAGCTTTCTTT
cdr3_aa: CASSDRTTEAFF
v_call: TRBV2
j_call: TRBJ1-1
cdr3_length: 12
clone_size: -
d_call: -

cdr3_nt: TGTGCCAGCAGCGGGGGGACAGGGAGGGCCTCTGGGGCCAACGTCCTGACTTTC
cdr3_aa: CASSGGTGRASGANVLTF
v_call: TRBV7-9
j_call: TRBJ2-6
cdr3_length: 18
clone_size: -
d_call: TRBD1

cdr3_nt: TGCGCCAGCAGCCCCATTTTGCAGGCCCGAGATTACGAGCAGTACTTC
cdr3_aa: CASSPILQARDYEQYF
v_call: TRBV4-1
j_call: TRBJ2-7
cdr3_length: 16
clone_size: -
d_call: -

cdr3_nt: TGTGCCAGCAGCTTATATCCAAATTCCTACGAGCAGTACTTC
cdr3_aa: CASSLYPNSYEQYF
v_call: TRBV11-3
j_call: TRBJ2-7
cdr3_length: 14
clone_size: -
d_call: -